This T cell receptor beta chain emerged from a study of CXCR3-negative and CXCR3-positive naive CD8 T cells. Overall study results and limits: Researchers report CXCR3 expression partially decreased after cryopreservation, with fresh PBMCs used in most assays.

In germline, CDR1 is MDHEN, CDR2 SYDVKM. The CDR3 has 19 residues. Concerning this clonotype: The antigen is not known.

UMI-labeled TRB cDNA libraries were prepared by 5' RACE. TCRdb reprocessed the 5' RACE reads and stores each CDR3 protein as one record, lacking DNA. Its table lists approximately 70,000 distinct CDR3 sequences. This clonotype was obtained from a human donor in good health. Some clones in this sample may be carry-over from other donors' samples. The sequenced material came from naive CXCR3- CD8+ T cells from blood. Subset described: CD45RO-CCR7+CD27+CD95- naive CD8+ T cells lacking CXCR3 (TNR3-). The genes are TRBV28 and TRBJ2-1; TCRdb's D call of TRBD1 is untestable without DNA. CDR3 amino acids: CASSLPQYKLGVLNNEQFF.